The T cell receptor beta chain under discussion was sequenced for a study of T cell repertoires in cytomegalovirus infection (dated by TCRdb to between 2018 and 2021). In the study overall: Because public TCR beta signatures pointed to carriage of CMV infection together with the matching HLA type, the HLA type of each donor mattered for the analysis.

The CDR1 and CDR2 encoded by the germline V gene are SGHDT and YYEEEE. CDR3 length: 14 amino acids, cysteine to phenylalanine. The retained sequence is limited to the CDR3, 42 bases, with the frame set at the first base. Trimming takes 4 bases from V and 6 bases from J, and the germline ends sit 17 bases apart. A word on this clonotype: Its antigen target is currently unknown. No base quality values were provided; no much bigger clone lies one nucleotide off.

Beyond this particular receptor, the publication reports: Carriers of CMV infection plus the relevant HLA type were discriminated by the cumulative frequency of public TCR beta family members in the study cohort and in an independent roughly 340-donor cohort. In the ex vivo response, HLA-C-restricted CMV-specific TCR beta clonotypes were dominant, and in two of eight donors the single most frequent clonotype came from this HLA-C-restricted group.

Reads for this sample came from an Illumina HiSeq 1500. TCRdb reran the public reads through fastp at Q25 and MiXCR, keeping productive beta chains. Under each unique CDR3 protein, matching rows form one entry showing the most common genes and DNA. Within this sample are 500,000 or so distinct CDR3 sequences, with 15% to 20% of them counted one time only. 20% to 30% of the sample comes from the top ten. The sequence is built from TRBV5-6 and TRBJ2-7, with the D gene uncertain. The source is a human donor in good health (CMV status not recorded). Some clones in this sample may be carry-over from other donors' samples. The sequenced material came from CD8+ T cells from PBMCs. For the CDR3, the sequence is CASSPPTGFGEQYF. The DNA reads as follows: TGTGCCAGCAGCCCCCCGACTGGATTCGGCGAGCAGTACTTC.